This is a list of T cell receptor beta chains from one sample in a study of T-cell memory formation after mild COVID-19. TCRdb recomputed calls from the 5' RACE reads with MiXCR, one row per CDR3 protein. The sample lists 450,000 to 700,000 distinct CDR3 sequences, around 17% occurring once. The sequenced sample was PBMCs or a T cell subset sorted from them (not recorded which). The receptors stem from an adult woman who had mild COVID-19 (a few samples of this study predate the infection). Cell type and time point are not known. Both conserved end residues are trimmed from each CDR3.

v_call	j_call	cdr3_aa
TRBV4-3	TRBJ2-7	ASSQETGGHEQY
TRBV14	TRBJ2-3	ASRLDRRVADTQY
TRBV4-1	TRBJ2-1	ASSQETPLYNEQF
TRBV7-6	TRBJ1-1	ASSLSRVPTEAF
TRBV4-2	TRBJ2-7	ASSLRGTSSSYEQY
TRBV20-1	TRBJ1-6	SARDRVIGTLH
TRBV2	TRBJ2-1	ASSLGTSTREQF
TRBV3-1	TRBJ1-1	ASSPQGAVNTEAF
TRBV7-9	TRBJ2-4	ASSLRTELNIQY
TRBV18	TRBJ2-5	ASSPQGIGVQETQY
TRBV5-1	TRBJ2-4	ASSLTGDKNIQY
TRBV11-2	TRBJ1-1	ASSPVNTEAF
TRBV12-3/TRBV12-4	TRBJ1-1	ASSYIGTGRTEAF
TRBV20-1	TRBJ1-1	SARDRFGALRTF
TRBV27	TRBJ2-7	ASKLAGVTEQY
TRBV10-3	TRBJ1-2	AISESRGRSTYGYT
TRBV6-2/TRBV6-3	TRBJ2-1	ASRPGLAGVLSSSSSYNEQF
TRBV6-5	TRBJ1-2	ASSQQGAFGYT
TRBV7-2	TRBJ2-3	ASSPRQGGSTDTQY
TRBV11-2	TRBJ2-3	ASSRWGVGDTQY
TRBV7-3	TRBJ1-2	ASSLQQVPGGYT
TRBV12-3/TRBV12-4	TRBJ2-7	ASVGTAHEQY
TRBV7-3	TRBJ2-3	ASSSTSGTSGGLGTDTQY
TRBV5-1	TRBJ2-7	APPRDMRSYEQY
TRBV6-2/TRBV6-3	TRBJ2-7	ASSYSARLARGFEYEQY
TRBV5-1	TRBJ2-5	ASSLFLGETQY
TRBV4-1	TRBJ2-4	ASSQGVGQKY
TRBV7-6	TRBJ2-7	ASSLETSGSISTEQY
TRBV6-5	TRBJ2-1	ASSYSSGVAGSSYNEQF
TRBV7-9	TRBJ2-3	ASSLAGTDTDTQY
TRBV10-3	TRBJ1-2	AISGEDYGYT
TRBV5-6	TRBJ2-7	ASSRAKSPEQY
TRBV5-6	TRBJ1-1	ASSLVGGRNTEAF
TRBV7-2	TRBJ1-1	ASSPQTANTEAF
TRBV18	TRBJ2-7	ASSPRQGKSYEQY
TRBV12-3/TRBV12-4	TRBJ1-1	AGSFATEAF
TRBV7-9	TRBJ1-2	ASSLPGSGYT
TRBV12-3/TRBV12-4	TRBJ2-7	ASGKVLSYEQY